Sequencing of this TCR beta chain was carried out in a study of T cell changes during pregnancy in multiple sclerosis. Clones were read by immunoSEQ multiplex PCR, and TCRdb kept only the in-frame ones, dropping some. Here the sample spans 30,000 to 45,000 clones, just over 85% being singletons. This CDR3 contains 13 residues. The germline gives CDR1 ENHRY, CDR2 SYGVKD. V trimming: 6 bases; J trimming: 5 bases; junction bases outside the gene matches: 7. In this sample, this clone turned up once. The receptor's source is a female donor with multiple sclerosis, enrolled in a pregnancy study. Source: CD4+ T cells from peripheral blood mononuclear cells, taken before pregnancy. The chain has TRBV10-3 and TRBJ2-7; 7 bases line up with TRBD2. The CDR3 sequence is CAIRVTSDHEQYF. In DNA, the CDR3 is TGTGCCATCAGGGTCACTAGCGACCACGAGCAGTACTTC.